Below are 6 T cell receptor beta chains sequenced from a single sample in a study of blood T cells in healthy people across ages (dated by TCRdb to the mid-2010s). Library prep was done by 5' RACE. TCRdb records Illumina HiSeq 2500 as the sequencer. The second PCR ran for roughly 6 to 11 cycles and used a J-beta primer mix along with a sample-barcoded 5' primer. The public reads were reanalyzed by TCRdb: fastp trimming at Q25, MiXCR alignment, in-frame beta chains only. One record per CDR3 amino acid sequence lists the most common genes and DNA. This sample lists 660,000 or so distinct CDR3 sequences; roughly 58% were detected once. About two fifths of the sample is taken by the ten largest. The sample taken for sequencing was blood. All receptors come from a man between 60 and 70 years old in good health.

This clonotype was counted between two and nine times. The rearrangement uses TRBV7-9 and TRBJ2-5, with TRBD2 matching over 7 bases. Per germline, CDR1 SEHNR and CDR2 FQNEAQ (reference sequence). Trimming at V came to 2 bases and at J to 5 bases, leaving 8 bases not matched to a gene. The CDR3 runs 15 residues. Here the CDR3 reads CASSLLLGRGETQYF. CDR3 coding DNA: TGTGCCAGCAGCTTACTTCTCGGGCGGGGGGAGACCCAGTACTTC.

The chain employs TRBV6-5 and TRBJ2-3, with 7 bases identical to TRBD1. This CDR3 spans 15 amino acids. CDR1 is MNHEY and CDR2 is SVGAGI in the germline V gene. The V and J ends lost 6 bases and 3 bases, in that order; junction bases with no gene match: 9. The CDR3 sequence: CASRAPQGVTDTQYF. CDR3 coding DNA: TGTGCCAGCAGAGCCCCCCAGGGGGTAACAGATACGCAGTATTTT.

The chain combines TRBV6-1 with TRBJ2-3; TRBD1 might be the D (5 bases). This CDR3 is built from 16 residues. Germline V gene lookup returns CDR1 MNHNS and CDR2 SASEGT. The V end was cut by 4 bases, the J end by 1 base, with 15 bases between. CDR3 bases: TGTGCCAGCAGTGCCTACCAGGGCGAGGGCACAGATACGCAGTATTTT. It specifies CASSAYQGEGTDTQYF.

The rearrangement uses TRBV29-1 and TRBJ2-2, with a tentative D call TRBD1 (6 bases). The V and J ends lost 0 bases and 4 bases respectively, with 21 bases between them. The germline gives CDR1 SQVTM, CDR2 ANQGSEA. This CDR3 has 18 residues. Here the CDR3 reads CSVEDPDSRTATTGELFF. Written as DNA, the CDR3 is TGCAGCGTTGAAGACCCTGATTCCCGGACAGCCACCACCGGGGAGCTGTTTTTT.

The table lists this clonotype with a few counts. V and J are TRBV4-1 and TRBJ1-2; TRBD1 aligns across 7 bases. Germline V CDR1 and CDR2: MGHRA, YSYEKL. The V gene end was trimmed by 4 bases and the J gene end by 1 base; junction bases not matched to a gene: 6. The CDR3 is made up of 15 amino acids. The CDR3 loop reads CASSRDSNFNYGYTF. For the CDR3, the DNA is TGCGCCAGCAGCCGGGACAGTAACTTTAACTATGGCTACACCTTC.

The chain employs TRBV6-6 and TRBJ2-6, with 9 bases matching TRBD1. V shed 10 bases and J 3 bases; nucleotides not matched to a gene: 13. Germline CDR1 and CDR2: MNHNY and SVGAGI (reference sequence). The CDR3 is 17 residues long. The CDR3 DNA reads as TGTGCCACCCACGGGACAGGGATGAGTGGTGGGGCCAACGTCCTGACTTTC. Its translation is CATHGTGMSGGANVLTF.